This record looks at one TCR beta chain sequence and its context. Its cognate antigen is unknown. Sequencing ends 3 residues short of the CDR3 end; the germline J gene provides the rest. The sample belongs to a study of T cells in women clearing cervical HPV infection. Study as a whole: Control women cleared a single incident HPV16 infection within 12 months. Case blood was drawn when the lesion was first found; control blood after infection became undetectable.

Trimming stripped 1 base from V and 0 bases from J, with 7 bases between. The CDR3 loop spans 14 amino acids. Regarding the study as a whole: CIN3+ cases had significantly higher TCR repertoire richness than controls, but evenness did not differ. TRBV6-7 abundance was lower in cases than controls (around 0.1% versus 0.15%).

Clones were read by immunoSEQ multiplex PCR, and TCRdb kept only the in-frame ones, dropping some. The sample totals around 22,000 clones. The sequence was collected from a woman between 18 and 69 years old with a cervical HPV16 infection that either progressed to CIN3+ or cleared (not recorded which). The rearrangement joins TRBV12-3 or TRBV12-4 to TRBJ2-7; D unclear. The sequenced sample consisted of blood buffy coat. CDR3 sequence reads: CASSLGPSSYEQYF. CDR3 DNA, as far as it was read: TGTGCCAGCAGTTTAGGGCCGAGCTCCTACGAG.